These T cell receptor beta chains were read from a single sample in a study of blood T cells in healthy people across ages. Using its own MiXCR run on the 5' RACE reads, TCRdb lists one record per CDR3 protein. Of around 1.5 million distinct CDR3 sequences detected, around 59% appear once; the ten largest clones hold 5% to 7%. The sequencing sample was made of blood. The receptors derive from a man aged 18 to 35 in good health. CDR3s include the opening cysteine and the closing phenylalanine or tryptophan. The D gene is left open where the match is weak. Rows may omit the clone size; those that give it use once, few, many or a size class.

CDR3 DNA | CDR3 protein | D gene | J gene | V gene | clone size
TGTGCCAGCAGAAACGCCGGGACTCTTAACTATGGCTACACCTTC | CASRNAGTLNYGYTF | . | TRBJ1-2 | TRBV5-6 | .
TGCAGCGTTCAAGGTCCAGGCGGCACAGATACGCAGTATTTT | CSVQGPGGTDTQYF | . | TRBJ2-3 | TRBV29-1 | few
TGTGCCAGCAGCTTATTGGTAGGGACAGCACGCCATGAGCAGTTCTTC | CASSLLVGTARHEQFF | TRBD1 | TRBJ2-1 | TRBV7-2 | few
TGTGCCACCAGCAAGGAAAATCAGCCCCAGCATTTT | CATSKENQPQHF | . | TRBJ1-5 | TRBV15 | .
TGTTCGGGGGGGCCTAGGCTGAATGAGCAGTTCTTC | CSGGPRLNEQFF | TRBD2 | TRBJ2-1 | TRBV6-6 | .
TGTGCCAGCAGCTTAGACCAGTGGCCCTACAATGAGCAGTTCTTC | CASSLDQWPYNEQFF | . | TRBJ2-1 | TRBV7-2 | few
TGTGCTAGTGCCCCGACAAGGACAGATTGGGACACTGAAGCTTTCTTT | CASAPTRTDWDTEAFF | . | TRBJ1-1 | TRBV12-5 | few
TGTGCCAGCAGCCATTCGACAGGGAGCGGAGGGGAAAAACTGTTTTTT | CASSHSTGSGGEKLFF | TRBD1 | TRBJ1-4 | TRBV4-2 | .
TGCAGTGCTAGCCCCCCGGCGGGGAGGAGTGCGCAGTATTTT | CSASPPAGRSAQYF | . | TRBJ2-3 | TRBV20-1 | .
TGCAGTGCTAGAGATGAGGGTGGCACGGGGCATACGCAGTATTTT | CSARDEGGTGHTQYF | . | TRBJ2-3 | TRBV20-1 | .
TGTGCCAGCAGCTTGTGGGGTAGCGGGAACCAAGAGACCCAGTACTTC | CASSLWGSGNQETQYF | TRBD2 | TRBJ2-5 | TRBV5-5 | .